Shown below are 6 T cell receptor beta chains from a single sample sequenced in a study of T cells after posttransplantation cyclophosphamide. The naive gate required viable CD3+CD4+ or CD3+CD8+ cells with CCR7+CD45RA+CD45RO-CD95-CD27+CD28+ phenotype. Sequencing used immunoSEQ multiplex PCR; TCRdb keeps in-frame clones, though not all of them. The profile shows under 35,000 clones, 80% to 95% of them singletons. Source material: naive CD4+ T cells sorted from PBMCs. All receptors derive from a woman aged 60-70 years in good health, CMV-negative, and a related stem cell transplant donor.

In DNA, the CDR3 is TGTGCCATCAGCAAGGGACTCCCCACCGACGAGCAGTACTTC. Its translation is CAISKGLPTDEQYF. The chain employs TRBV10-3 and TRBJ2-7; TRBD2 is a possible D gene (6 bases). This CDR3 is built from 14 residues. Germline CDR1 ENHRY, CDR2 SYGVKD. The germline V and J ends were trimmed by 6 bases and 5 bases, with 17 bases remaining between them.

The V and J genes are TRBV6-1 and TRBJ1-3; maybe TRBD1 (5 bases). CDR1 is MNHNS, CDR2 SASEGT, per germline. This CDR3 is 15 amino acids long. V gave up 2 bases and J gave up 4 bases, with 12 bases separating them. This CDR3 reads CASSEYLGVGNTIYF. DNA of the CDR3: TGTGCCAGCAGTGAATATTTAGGGGTCGGAAACACCATATATTTT.

This clone has only one observation. The V call is TRBV19, the J call TRBJ2-7; a possible D gene is TRBD2 (6 bases). The V gene's germline CDR1 is LNHDA and CDR2 SQIVND (reference sequence). The length of the CDR3 is 14 residues. V lost 6 bases and J lost 5, with 17 bases in between. CDR3 sequence: CASRRDFGGDEQYF. The CDR3 bases are TGTGCCAGTAGACGGGACTTCGGTGGGGACGAGCAGTACTTC.

The V gene is TRBV19, the J gene TRBJ2-7; D unresolved. The CDR3 is 15 amino acids. V lost 2 bases to trimming and J lost 0 bases, with 11 bases between them. CDR1 is LNHDA, CDR2 SQIVND, per germline (reference sequence). The CDR3 is CASSILHSSSYEQYF. CDR3 bases: TGTGCCAGTAGTATACTCCACTCGAGCTCCTACGAGCAGTACTTC. Based on the CDR3 plus reference TRBV19 and TRBJ2-7, the full variable domain is DGGITQSPKYLFRKEGQNVTLSCEQNLNHDAMYWYRQDPGQGLRLIYYSQIVNDFQKGDIAEGYSVSREKKESFPLTVTSAQKNPTAFYLCASSILHSSSYEQYFGPGTRLTVT.

The chain links TRBV6-5 to TRBJ2-7; 7 nucleotides match TRBD2. The length of the CDR3 is 15 residues. The junction had 10 bases not matched to a gene; V was cut back by 6 bases and J by 2 bases. Per the germline V gene, CDR1 is MNHEY and CDR2 is SVGAGI. The CDR3 nucleotides read TGTGCCAGCAGACCGTTAGCGGGCCAGCCCTACGAGCAGTACTTC. It yields the protein CASRPLAGQPYEQYF.

This rearrangement joins TRBV5-1 to TRBJ2-7; the match to TRBD2 covers 7 bases. There are 13 residues in the CDR3. With V trimmed by 3 bases and J by 6 bases, 6 bases remained unmatched. Per germline, CDR1 SGHRS and CDR2 YFSETQ. The CDR3 sequence is CASSWEGGAEQYF. The DNA for the CDR3 is TGCGCCAGCAGCTGGGAGGGCGGCGCCGAGCAGTACTTC.